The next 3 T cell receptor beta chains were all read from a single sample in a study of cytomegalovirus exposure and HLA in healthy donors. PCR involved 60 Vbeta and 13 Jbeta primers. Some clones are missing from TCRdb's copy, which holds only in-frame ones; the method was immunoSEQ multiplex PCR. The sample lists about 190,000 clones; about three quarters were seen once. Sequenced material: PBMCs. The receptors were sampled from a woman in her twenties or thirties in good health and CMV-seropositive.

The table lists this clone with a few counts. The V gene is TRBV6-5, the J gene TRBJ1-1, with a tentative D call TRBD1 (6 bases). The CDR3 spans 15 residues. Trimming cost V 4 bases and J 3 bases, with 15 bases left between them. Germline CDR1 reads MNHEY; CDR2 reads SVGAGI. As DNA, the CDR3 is TGTGCCAGCAGTTCCCCTAGGACAGAACACACTGAAGCTTTCTTT. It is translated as CASSSPRTEHTEAFF.

The CDR3 region has the DNA TGCGCCAGCAGCTTGGACGCCAGCGGCGGGGCAGATACGCAGTATTTT. Its protein is CASSLDASGGADTQYF. The chain employs TRBV5-1 and TRBJ2-3; D possibly corresponds to TRBD2 (6 bases). The germline V gene encodes CDR1 SGHRS and CDR2 YFSETQ. This CDR3 is built from 16 residues. Trimming cost V 0 bases and J 4 bases, with 15 bases left between them.

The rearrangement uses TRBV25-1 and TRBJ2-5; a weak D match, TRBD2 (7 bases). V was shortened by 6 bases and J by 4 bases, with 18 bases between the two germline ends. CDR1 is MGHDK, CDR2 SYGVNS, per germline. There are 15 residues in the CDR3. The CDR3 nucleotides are TGTGCCAGCAGCACCAACCAGGGGAGGGGAGAGACCCAGTACTTC. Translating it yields CASSTNQGRGETQYF.